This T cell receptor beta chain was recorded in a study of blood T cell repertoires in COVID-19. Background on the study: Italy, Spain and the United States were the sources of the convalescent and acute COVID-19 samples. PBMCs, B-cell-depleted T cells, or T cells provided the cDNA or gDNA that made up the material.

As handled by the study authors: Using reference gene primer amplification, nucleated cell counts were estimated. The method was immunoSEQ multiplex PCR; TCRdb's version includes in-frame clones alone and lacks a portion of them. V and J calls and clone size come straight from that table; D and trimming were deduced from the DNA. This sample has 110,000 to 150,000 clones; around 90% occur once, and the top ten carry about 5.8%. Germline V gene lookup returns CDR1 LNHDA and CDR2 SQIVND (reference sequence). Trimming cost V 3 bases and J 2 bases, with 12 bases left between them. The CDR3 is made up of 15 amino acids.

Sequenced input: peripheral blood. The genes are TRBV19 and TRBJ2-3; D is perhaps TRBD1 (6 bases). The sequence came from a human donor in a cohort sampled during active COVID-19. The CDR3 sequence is CASSISSGVTDTQYF. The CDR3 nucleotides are TGTGCCAGTAGTATTTCGTCAGGGGTCACAGATACGCAGTATTTT.